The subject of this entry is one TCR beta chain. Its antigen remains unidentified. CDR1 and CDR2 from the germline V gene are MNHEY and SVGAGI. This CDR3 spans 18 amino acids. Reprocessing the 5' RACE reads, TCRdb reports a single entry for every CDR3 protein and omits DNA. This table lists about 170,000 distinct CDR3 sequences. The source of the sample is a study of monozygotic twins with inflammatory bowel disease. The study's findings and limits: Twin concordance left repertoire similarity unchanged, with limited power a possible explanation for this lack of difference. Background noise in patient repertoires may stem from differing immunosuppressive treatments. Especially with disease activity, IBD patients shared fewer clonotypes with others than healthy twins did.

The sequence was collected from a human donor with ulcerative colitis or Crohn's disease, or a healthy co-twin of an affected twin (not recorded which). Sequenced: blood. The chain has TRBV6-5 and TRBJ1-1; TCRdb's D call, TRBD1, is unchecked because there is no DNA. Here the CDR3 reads CASSYSSPARGVDTEAFF.